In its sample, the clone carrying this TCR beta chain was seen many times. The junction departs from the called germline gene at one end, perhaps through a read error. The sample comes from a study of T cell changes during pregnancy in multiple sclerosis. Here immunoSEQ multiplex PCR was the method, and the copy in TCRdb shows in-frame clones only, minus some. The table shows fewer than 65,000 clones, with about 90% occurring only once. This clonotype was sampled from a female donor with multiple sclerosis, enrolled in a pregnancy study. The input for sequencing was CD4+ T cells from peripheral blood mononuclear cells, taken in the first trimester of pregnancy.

The CDR3: CASSLGTSGGDEQFF. CDR3 coding DNA: TGTGCTAGCAGCTTAGGGACTAGCGGGGGCGATGAGCAGTTCTTC. The rearrangement joins TRBV7-7 to TRBJ2-1, with TRBD2 identical over 14 bases. Germline CDR1 is SSHAT and CDR2 is FNYEAQ (reference sequence). The CDR3 is 15 residues long.